Sequencing of this T cell receptor beta chain was carried out in a study of blood T cells in healthy people across ages. Sample-barcoded 5' priming and a J-beta primer mix drove a second PCR of about 7 to 11 cycles. TCRdb recomputed calls from the 5' RACE reads with MiXCR, one row per CDR3 protein. The data hold approximately 800,000 distinct CDR3 sequences, with approximately 25% observed a single time. This clonotype was seen more than once but under ten times. V dropped 3 bases and J dropped 6 bases, with 5 bases sitting between them. The CDR3 loop spans 10 amino acids. The V gene's germline CDR1 is SQVTM and CDR2 ANQGSEA. These data also formed part of another study, on T cells of mothers and their children. From that second work: The search for persistent microchimeric T cell clones detected none.

Specimen: blood. The chain links TRBV29-1 to TRBJ1-1; D may be TRBD1 (5 bases). This sequence was found in a boy aged 5-17 years in good health. CDR3 loop: CSVEGAEAFF. The CDR3 nucleotides read TGCAGCGTTGAGGGGGCTGAAGCTTTCTTT.